The T cell receptor (beta chain) under discussion was sequenced for a study of T cell responses to AZD1222 COVID-19 vaccine. Measured with immunoSEQ multiplex PCR; TCRdb has only the in-frame clones, and not every one. The table includes 100,000 to 150,000 clones, 89% detected once. This CDR3 contains 13 residues. V lost 4 bases and J lost 4, with 12 bases in between. Germline CDR1 SQVTM, CDR2 ANQGSEA. The V and J genes are TRBV29-1 and TRBJ2-3, with D possibly matching TRBD1 (5 bases). This TCR was recovered from an adult in good health. This material consisted of peripheral blood, taken on day 0 of AZD1222 vaccination. The CDR3 nucleotides read TGCAGCGTTGGAAGGGGCGCGGCAGATACGCAGTATTTT. Amino acids: CSVGRGAADTQYF.